These T cell receptor beta chains were read from a single sample in a study of beta chain features in type 1 diabetes. Here immunoSEQ multiplex PCR was the method, and the copy in TCRdb shows in-frame clones only, minus some. The table includes about 220,000 clones, about a tenth detected once. Sample: central memory CD4+ T cells from blood. These receptors all come from a man younger than 35 in good health. Each CDR3 is given with its conserved first and last residue. D genes are given only for firm matches. Expanded clones get a size class; other rows say once, few or many, or leave the size out.

d_gene: -
j_gene: TRBJ2-5
v_gene: TRBV7-2
abundance: -
CDR3aa: CASSPRTGYQETQYF
CDR3nt: TGTGCCAGCAGCCCCCGCACGGGGTACCAAGAGACCCAGTACTTC

d_gene: -
j_gene: TRBJ1-1
v_gene: TRBV6-6
abundance: -
CDR3aa: CASSKTVGGAFF
CDR3nt: TGTGCCAGCAGTAAGACAGTTGGGGGAGCTTTCTTT

d_gene: -
j_gene: TRBJ2-6
v_gene: TRBV28
abundance: few
CDR3aa: CASSLGGGLSGANVLTF
CDR3nt: TGTGCCAGCAGTTTGGGGGGTGGCCTCTCTGGGGCCAACGTCCTGACTTTC

d_gene: -
j_gene: TRBJ2-1
v_gene: TRBV5-1
abundance: -
CDR3aa: CASSLDMGAYNEQFF
CDR3nt: TGCGCCAGCAGCTTGGATATGGGTGCCTACAATGAGCAGTTCTTC

d_gene: -
j_gene: TRBJ2-1
v_gene: TRBV27
abundance: many
CDR3aa: CASSRTGWGYNEQFF
CDR3nt: TGTGCCAGCAGCCGAACGGGATGGGGCTACAATGAGCAGTTCTTC

d_gene: -
j_gene: TRBJ1-5
v_gene: TRBV29-1
abundance: few
CDR3aa: CSVRTDSNQPQHF
CDR3nt: TGCAGCGTACGGACGGATAGCAATCAGCCCCAGCATTTT

d_gene: TRBD2
j_gene: TRBJ2-2
v_gene: TRBV2
abundance: -
CDR3aa: CASSAPGRGRTGELFF
CDR3nt: TGTGCCAGCAGCGCCCCAGGGCGGGGGAGGACCGGGGAGCTGTTTTTT

d_gene: -
j_gene: TRBJ1-1
v_gene: TRBV7-9
abundance: few
CDR3aa: CASSRGRGNTEAFF
CDR3nt: TGTGCCAGCAGCAGGGGACGGGGGAACACTGAAGCTTTCTTT

d_gene: TRBD1
j_gene: TRBJ2-7
v_gene: TRBV4-1
abundance: -
CDR3aa: CASSQRQGAYASSYEQYF
CDR3nt: TGCGCCAGCAGCCAGCGACAGGGGGCCTATGCTTCCTCCTACGAGCAGTACTTC

d_gene: TRBD1
j_gene: TRBJ1-1
v_gene: TRBV29-1
abundance: -
CDR3aa: CSVNLNTGGTEAFF
CDR3nt: TGCAGCGTAAACCTAAATACAGGGGGTACTGAAGCTTTCTTT

d_gene: -
j_gene: TRBJ1-1
v_gene: TRBV18
abundance: -
CDR3aa: CASSPQRVNTEAFF
CDR3nt: TGTGCCAGCTCACCACAAAGGGTCAACACTGAAGCTTTCTTT

d_gene: -
j_gene: TRBJ2-1
v_gene: TRBV4-2
abundance: -
CDR3aa: CASSLDEREQFF
CDR3nt: TGTGCCAGCAGCTTGGATGAGCGTGAGCAGTTCTTC

d_gene: TRBD1
j_gene: TRBJ2-7
v_gene: TRBV6-5
abundance: few
CDR3aa: CASRRAGQGYEQYF
CDR3nt: TGTGCCAGCAGAAGAGCGGGACAGGGATACGAGCAGTACTTC

d_gene: TRBD2
j_gene: TRBJ2-7
v_gene: TRBV19
abundance: few
CDR3aa: CASSRQDLRTSGIYEQYF
CDR3nt: TGTGCCAGTAGTCGGCAGGACCTTCGGACTAGCGGGATCTACGAGCAGTACTTC

d_gene: TRBD2
j_gene: TRBJ2-7
v_gene: TRBV9
abundance: few
CDR3aa: CASSVDPLGGSREQYF
CDR3nt: TGTGCCAGCAGCGTAGATCCGCTGGGGGGGTCTAGGGAGCAGTACTTC

d_gene: -
j_gene: TRBJ2-1
v_gene: TRBV7-3
abundance: few
CDR3aa: CASSRFGTGEQFF
CDR3nt: TGTGCCAGCAGCCGATTTGGGACGGGTGAGCAGTTCTTC

d_gene: TRBD2
j_gene: TRBJ2-7
v_gene: TRBV7-2
abundance: -
CDR3aa: CASSFLGRAYEQYF
CDR3nt: TGTGCCAGCAGCTTTCTCGGGAGGGCCTACGAGCAGTACTTC

d_gene: -
j_gene: TRBJ2-1
v_gene: TRBV25-1
abundance: few
CDR3aa: CASSEWRGIHNEQFF
CDR3nt: TGTGCCAGCAGTGAATGGAGAGGAATTCACAATGAGCAGTTCTTC

d_gene: TRBD2
j_gene: TRBJ2-1
v_gene: TRBV5-1
abundance: -
CDR3aa: CASSLILAGARNEQFF
CDR3nt: TGCGCCAGCAGCTTGATCCTAGCGGGAGCTAGGAATGAGCAGTTCTTC

d_gene: -
j_gene: TRBJ2-2
v_gene: TRBV11-3
abundance: -
CDR3aa: CASSSIRKDGELFF
CDR3nt: TGTGCCAGCAGCTCCATCAGAAAGGACGGGGAGCTGTTTTTT

d_gene: TRBD1
j_gene: TRBJ2-5
v_gene: TRBV2
abundance: few
CDR3aa: CASSVDRGGVETQYF
CDR3nt: TGTGCCAGCAGTGTGGACAGGGGTGGTGTGGAGACCCAGTACTTC